Shown below are 25 T cell receptor beta chains from a single sample sequenced in a study of regulatory T cells in long-lasting Graves disease. Researchers made TCR beta libraries by using iRepertoire HTBI primers and running Arm-PCR on CDR3 regions. TCRdb re-called the multiplex PCR reads with MiXCR, one entry per CDR3 protein. The sample contains some 500,000 distinct CDR3 sequences, 15% to 20% of which appear only once. The sample's time point: newly diagnosed GD, antithyroid drugs for less than 3 months. TCR sequences were obtained from RNA taken from PBMCs. This sample was shared with a second study, whose subject was T cells in Graves' hyperthyroidism and ophthalmopathy.

Here the sequenced sample was peripheral blood mononuclear cells (PBMCs), taken at new diagnosis, from a patient treated with antithyroid drugs. Every receptor here comes from a woman aged 40-60 years with Graves disease.

Many counts were recorded for this clonotype. This sequence joins TRBV24-1 and TRBJ1-1; TRBD1 agrees at 8 bases. The V segment lost 7 bases and the J segment 4 bases; nucleotides outside the gene matches: 4. Germline loops: CDR1 KGHDR, CDR2 SFDVKD. The CDR3 runs to 13 residues. The CDR3 DNA is TGTGCCACCAGGGCAGGGGGCATCACTGAAGCTTTCTTT. This sequence encodes CATRAGGITEAFF.

This clonotype appeared a few times. V and J are TRBV20-1 and TRBJ2-5, with D tentatively TRBD2 (6 bases). The CDR3 has 13 residues. The germline V gene has CDR1 DFQATT and CDR2 SNEGSKA (reference sequence). The ends were cut back, 6 bases at V and 6 bases at J, with 17 bases in the middle. The CDR3 protein is CSAPLTGEKTQYF. The CDR3 DNA sequence: TGCAGTGCCCCCCTTACGGGGGAGAAGACCCAGTACTTC.

The V and J genes are TRBV12-3 or TRBV12-4 and TRBJ1-5, with D unclear. The CDR3 is 14 amino acids. V lost 7 bases, J lost 2 bases, and 12 bases lay in between. CDR3 in amino acids: CASTLSTGNQPQHF. The CDR3 region has the DNA TGTGCCAGCACCTTATCAACTGGCAATCAGCCCCAGCATTTT.

V usage is TRBV15 and J usage is TRBJ1-2; D call uncertain. Per the germline V gene, CDR1 is LNHNV and CDR2 is YYDKDF (reference sequence). V gave up 0 bases and J gave up 7 bases, with 9 bases separating them. The CDR3 extends over 13 amino acids. CDR3 region: CATSRDQPAGYTF. The CDR3 bases are TGTGCCACCAGCAGAGACCAGCCTGCTGGCTACACCTTC.

This clonotype was found once. The conserved phenylalanine or tryptophan normally closing the CDR3 is absent here, so this likely arose from a read error. The genes are TRBV12-3 or TRBV12-4 and TRBJ1-2; the D is unclear. The germline V and J ends were trimmed by 6 bases and 0 bases, with 17 bases remaining between them. The CDR3 consists of 16 residues. For the CDR3, the DNA is TGTGCCAGCAGCTCCCGTTGGGGATCCCCTAACTATGGCTACACCTCC. Amino acids: CASSSRWGSPNYGYTS.

In its sample, this clonotype was seen a few times. V and J are TRBV19 and TRBJ2-3; tentatively, D is TRBD2 (6 bases). Trimming pared 4 bases from V and 6 bases from J, leaving 11 bases between. This CDR3 comprises 13 residues. The germline V gene has CDR1 LNHDA and CDR2 SQIVND (reference sequence). The CDR3 sequence: CASSNGGADTQYF. DNA for the CDR3: TGTGCCAGTAGTAATGGCGGGGCGGATACGCAGTATTTT.

This clonotype was observed a handful of times. The CDR3 is CASSQDRGGWNTGELFF. In DNA form, the CDR3 reads TGCGCCAGCAGCCAAGATCGAGGAGGGTGGAACACCGGGGAGCTGTTTTTT. This chain links TRBV4-1 with TRBJ2-2; D perhaps matches TRBD2 (6 bases). Trimming pared 0 bases from V and 1 base from J, leaving 12 bases between. Germline CDR1 reads MGHRA; CDR2 reads YSYEKL. The CDR3 runs to 17 residues.

This clonotype was observed a handful of times. The rearrangement links TRBV6-1 to TRBJ1-6, with D tentatively TRBD1 (6 bases). CDR3 length: 18 amino acids. Trimming pared 3 bases from V and 1 base from J, leaving 16 bases between. Germline-derived CDR1 and CDR2 are MNHNS and SASEGT. In nucleotides, the CDR3 is TGTGCCAGCAGTGACAGGGGTGGAAGAGGGTCCTATAATTCACCCCTCCACTTT. It encodes CASSDRGGRGSYNSPLHF.

Notes on this clonotype: A much larger clone lies one base from this, so it may be a read error. The chain recombines TRBV28 with TRBJ2-7, with 7 nucleotides matching TRBD2. The CDR3 is 15 residues long. Trimming removed 5 bases from V and 7 bases from J; junction bases left unmatched: 14. Looked up from germline, CDR1 is MDHEN and CDR2 is SYDVKM. Written as DNA, the CDR3 is TGTGCCAGCAGTCCCATTGGCGGGGGTTACAATGAGCAGTACTTC. It translates to CASSPIGGGYNEQYF.

This clonotype has a count of ten or more. The V and J genes are TRBV20-1 and TRBJ2-3; no reliable D call. CDR1 is DFQATT and CDR2 is SNEGSKA in the germline V gene (reference sequence). V was pared by 2 bases and J by 4 bases, with 10 bases between. The CDR3 has 13 residues. CDR3 sequence (DNA): TGCAGTGCTAGAATCGACGCTCCAGATACGCAGTATTTT. Its protein is CSARIDAPDTQYF.

V and J are TRBV5-5 and TRBJ1-2; TRBD1 matches at 9 bases. J lost 4 bases, V lost 3 bases, and 7 bases had no gene match. This CDR3 region has 15 residues. CDR1 and CDR2 from the germline V gene are SGHKS and YYEKEE (reference sequence). The CDR3 DNA follows: TGTGCCAGCAGCTACCGGACAGGGGAAAGCTATGGCTACACCTTC. Residues: CASSYRTGESYGYTF.

This clonotype was seen repeatedly, ten times or more. CDR3 sequence reads: CASSLYGMNTGELFF. Here the CDR3 DNA reads TGTGCCAGCAGCTTATACGGGATGAACACCGGGGAGCTGTTTTTT. The gene calls are TRBV11-1 and TRBJ2-2; a weak D match, TRBD2 (5 bases). Germline V gene sequence: CDR1 SGHAT, CDR2 FQDESV (reference sequence). This CDR3 is built from 15 residues. Trimming took off 2 bases at V and 1 base at J, with 8 bases between the two ends.

This clonotype has more than one count but fewer than ten. This chain joins TRBV27 and TRBJ2-3; the D gene is possibly TRBD1 (6 bases). CDR1 is MNHEY, CDR2 SMNVEV, per germline (reference sequence). Trimming shortened V by 9 bases and J by 7 bases, and 14 bases separated the two germline ends. The CDR3 is 12 amino acids. In DNA form, the CDR3 reads TGTGCCAGTCAACAGGGAGAAAATACGCAGTATTTT. It translates to CASQQGENTQYF.

The rearrangement links TRBV19 to TRBJ1-1; D uncertain. The germline V gene encodes CDR1 LNHDA and CDR2 SQIVND (reference sequence). V lost 2 bases, J lost 0 bases, and 4 bases lay in between. CDR3 length equals 13 residues. CDR3 in DNA: TGTGCCAGTAGTATAACGATGAACACTGAAGCTTTCTTT. It encodes CASSITMNTEAFF.

This clonotype was observed a handful of times. The chain employs TRBV10-3 and TRBJ1-1; no firm D call. The germline CDR1 and CDR2 sequences are ENHRY and SYGVKD. This CDR3 has 15 amino acids. Deletions cut 3 bases from V and 5 bases from J, with 16 bases between. The chain's CDR3 is CAISDRASSGTEAFF. The DNA of the CDR3 is TGTGCCATCAGTGATCGGGCCAGCTCGGGGACTGAAGCTTTCTTT.

This clonotype was counted at least ten times. The chain joins TRBV5-1 to TRBJ2-1; the D gene could be TRBD1 or TRBD2 (6 bases each). The V gene's germline CDR1 is SGHRS and CDR2 YFSETQ. CDR3 length equals 16 residues. The germline V and J ends were trimmed by 0 bases and 2 bases, with 12 bases remaining between them. The chain's CDR3 is CASSLDVGGPYNEQFF. The DNA of the CDR3 is TGCGCCAGCAGCTTGGATGTCGGGGGCCCCTACAATGAGCAGTTCTTC.

This clonotype came up many times. The rearrangement uses TRBV3-1 and TRBJ1-4; D remains unclear. CDR1 and CDR2 from the germline V gene are LGHDT and YNNKEL (reference sequence). The CDR3 consists of 15 residues. Trimming took 0 bases from V and 0 from J, leaving 5 bases between them. For the CDR3, the DNA is TGTGCCAGCAGCCAAGAGAGGGCAACTAATGAAAAACTGTTTTTT. Translating gives CASSQERATNEKLFF. Filled out from reference TRBV3-1 and TRBJ1-4, the complete variable domain reads DTAVSQTPKYLVTQMGNDKSIKCEQNLGHDTMYWYKQDSKKFLKIMFSYNNKELIINETVPNRFSPKSPDKAHLNLHINSLELGDSAVYFCASSQERATNEKLFFGSGTQLSVL.

The table lists this clonotype with a few counts. This chain joins TRBV24-1 and TRBJ2-5, with 10 bases identical to TRBD1. The germline V gene has CDR1 KGHDR and CDR2 SFDVKD. This CDR3 comprises 15 residues. The ends lost 6 bases at V and 4 bases at J; junction bases unmatched: 7. CDR3 nucleotide sequence: TGTGCCACCAGTAGCAGGACAGGGGGTGTAGAGACCCAGTACTTC. It codes for CATSSRTGGVETQYF.

This clonotype was counted a few times. The chain has TRBV20-1 and TRBJ1-2; D ambiguous. The V gene's germline CDR1 is DFQATT and CDR2 SNEGSKA (reference sequence). The germline V and J ends were trimmed by 1 base and 5 bases, with 11 bases remaining between them. There are 13 residues in the CDR3. This CDR3 reads CSARVPEKYGYTF. In DNA form, the CDR3 reads TGCAGTGCTAGAGTCCCGGAGAAATATGGCTACACCTTC.

V gene TRBV19 combines with J gene TRBJ1-1; no definite D call. The V end lost 5 bases, the J end lost 8 bases, and 15 bases lay between the germline ends. Germline CDR1 and CDR2: LNHDA and SQIVND (reference sequence). The CDR3 contains 13 residues. The CDR3 DNA follows: TGTGCCAGTAGTTGGGGAGGGAAGATGGAAGCTTTCTTT. Amino acids: CASSWGGKMEAFF.

This clonotype was seen only a few times. This chain links TRBV19 with TRBJ1-5; D remains ambiguous. Trimming took off 1 base at V and 9 bases at J, with 19 bases between the two ends. The CDR3 consists of 16 residues. Germline lookup yields CDR1 LNHDA and CDR2 SQIVND (reference sequence). For the CDR3, the DNA is TGTGCCAGTAGTATAGGCGCTACGGTCGGCGGTCCGCCCCAGCATTTT. It translates to CASSIGATVGGPPQHF.

This clonotype was recorded a few times. V usage is TRBV20-1 and J usage is TRBJ1-6, with D possibly being TRBD1 (5 bases). The CDR3 loop spans 15 amino acids. CDR1 is DFQATT, CDR2 SNEGSKA, per germline (reference sequence). V lost 3 bases and J 6 bases, leaving 15 bases between the germline ends. The CDR3 region is CSASSGDSLNSPLHF. The CDR3 nucleotides are TGCAGTGCTAGTTCCGGCGACAGCCTTAATTCACCCCTCCACTTT.

This clonotype was observed at least ten times. The rearrangement links TRBV5-1 to TRBJ2-3, with 14 nucleotides matching TRBD2. V trimming: 4 bases; J trimming: 5 bases; junction bases outside the gene matches: 9. CDR1 is SGHRS, CDR2 YFSETQ, per germline. The CDR3 covers 17 residues. CDR3 sequence reads: CASSPGTSGGRGDTQYF. CDR3 sequence (DNA): TGCGCCAGCAGCCCCGGGACTAGCGGGGGTAGGGGAGATACGCAGTATTTT.

This chain uses TRBV6-4 with TRBJ2-5; D perhaps matches TRBD2 (6 bases). V lost 6 bases to trimming and J lost 5 bases, with 16 bases between them. Per the germline V gene, CDR1 is MRHNA and CDR2 is SNTAGT. This CDR3 contains 14 residues. The CDR3 loop reads CASRGRGSRETQYF. The CDR3 DNA reads as TGTGCCAGCAGAGGACGGGGGAGTCGGGAGACCCAGTACTTC.

In this sample, this clonotype turned up many times. The V gene is TRBV12-3 or TRBV12-4, the J gene TRBJ1-1, with D unresolved. The CDR3 has 13 amino acids. V shed 3 bases and J shed 1 base, with 6 bases lying between them. CDR3 sequence (DNA): TGTGCCAGCAGTTTTTGGGAGAACACTGAAGCTTTCTTT. This encodes CASSFWENTEAFF.